This T cell receptor beta chain was captured by sequencing in a study of T-cell reconstitution after alpha-beta-depleted transplantation in children. Study conclusions and caveats: T-cell counts and diversity at one year following transplant were attributed mainly to newly produced T cells.

Details on this clonotype: The antigen is unknown.

The CDR3 contains 14 residues. Germline loops: CDR1 SGHRS, CDR2 YFSETQ. Trimming left V 0 bases short and J 6 bases short, with 12 bases between. This sample's TCRbeta library carried unique molecular identifier barcodes. TCRdb reanalysed the PCR reads using MiXCR and keeps one entry per CDR3 protein. This table holds fewer than 750,000 distinct CDR3 sequences, more than 20% found once. Sequenced material: PBMCs, mostly from graft donor cells, taken 360 days after TCRalphabeta/CD19-depleted stem cell transplant. V usage is TRBV5-1 and J usage is TRBJ1-2; a possible D gene is TRBD1 (5 bases). The source of this sequence is a boy under two years old who had a stem cell transplant for acute myeloid leukemia, so the T cells may come from the graft donor. CDR3 coding DNA: TGCGCCAGCAGCTTGGAGGGGATTGGCGATGGCTACACCTTC. Translating gives CASSLEGIGDGYTF.